The T cell receptor beta chain under discussion was sequenced for a study of T cells in Graves' hyperthyroidism and ophthalmopathy. Germline lookup yields CDR1 DFQATT and CDR2 SNEGSKA (reference sequence). This CDR3 is built from 15 residues. With V trimmed by 3 bases and J by 4 bases, 5 bases remained unmatched. Regions amplified from RNA transcripts were the TCR beta CDR3 regions. The HTBI set primed first-round TCR CDR3 RT-PCR. TCRdb recomputed calls from the multiplex PCR reads with MiXCR, one row per CDR3 protein. The sample contains 310,000 or so distinct CDR3 sequences, about 18% of which appear only once. Individuals with ophthalmopathy presented a Clinical Activity Score of at least 3, a NOSPECS grade of at least 4 and a duration under 3 months.

This TCR was sampled from a woman aged 55 to 70 with Graves' ophthalmopathy. This chain links TRBV20-1 with TRBJ2-3; TRBD2 aligns across 12 bases. The sample taken for sequencing was blood. CDR3 residues: CSASGLAGLADTQYF. CDR3 coding DNA: TGCAGTGCTAGCGGACTAGCGGGATTGGCAGATACGCAGTATTTT.